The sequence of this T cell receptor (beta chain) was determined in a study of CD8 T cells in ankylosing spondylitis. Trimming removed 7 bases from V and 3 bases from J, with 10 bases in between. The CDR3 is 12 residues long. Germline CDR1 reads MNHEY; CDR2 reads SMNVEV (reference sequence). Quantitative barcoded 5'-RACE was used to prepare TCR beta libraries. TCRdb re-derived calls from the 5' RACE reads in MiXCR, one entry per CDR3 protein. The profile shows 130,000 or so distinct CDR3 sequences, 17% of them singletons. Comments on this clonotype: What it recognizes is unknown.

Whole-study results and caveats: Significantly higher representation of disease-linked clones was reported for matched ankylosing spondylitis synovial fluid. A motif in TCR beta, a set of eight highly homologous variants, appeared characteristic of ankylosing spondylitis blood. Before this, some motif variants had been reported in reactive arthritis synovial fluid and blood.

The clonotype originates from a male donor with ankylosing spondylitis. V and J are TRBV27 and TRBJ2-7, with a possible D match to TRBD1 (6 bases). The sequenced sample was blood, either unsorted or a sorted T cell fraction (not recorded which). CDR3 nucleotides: TGTGCCAGCACGGACAGCCACTACGAGCAGTACTTC. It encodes CASTDSHYEQYF.